The next 12 T cell receptor beta chains were all read from a single sample in a study of CD8 T cells in ankylosing spondylitis. TCRdb re-analysed the 5' RACE reads in MiXCR, keeping a single row per CDR3 protein. The repertoire holds some 140,000 distinct CDR3 sequences, with about 7.3% as singletons. Sequencing was done on a sample of blood, either unsorted or a sorted T cell fraction (not recorded which). The receptors originated from a female donor with ankylosing spondylitis or in good health (not recorded which).

This clonotype showed up many times. The V call is TRBV3-1, the J call TRBJ2-2, with TRBD1 matching over 12 bases. Germline trimming cut 1 base from V and 4 bases from J; bases unmatched to any gene: 4. In germline, CDR1 is LGHDT, CDR2 YNNKEL (reference sequence). The CDR3 loop spans 17 amino acids. CDR3 amino acids: CASSQGDRGHGTGELFF. In nucleotides, the CDR3 is TGTGCCAGCAGCCAAGGGGACAGGGGGCATGGCACCGGGGAGCTGTTTTTT. Full variable domain (remainder filled in from reference TRBV3-1 and TRBJ2-2): DTAVSQTPKYLVTQMGNDKSIKCEQNLGHDTMYWYKQDSKKFLKIMFSYNNKELIINETVPNRFSPKSPDKAHLNLHINSLELGDSAVYFCASSQGDRGHGTGELFFGEGSRLTVL.

For this clonotype: A much larger clone sits a single nucleotide away, making a read error possible. This chain connects TRBV27 to TRBJ2-7, with D hard to call. Germline V gene sequence: CDR1 MNHEY, CDR2 SMNVEV (reference sequence). This CDR3 comprises 16 residues. V gave up 6 bases and J gave up 2 bases, with 20 bases separating them. The CDR3: CASRRIKGGPPYEQYF. CDR3 in DNA: TGTGCCAGCAGGAGGATTAAGGGTGGCCCTCCCTACGAGCAGTACTTC.

This clonotype was seen many times. The J gene is TRBJ2-7, the V gene TRBV5-1; a possible D gene is TRBD2 (5 bases). From germline, CDR1 is SGHRS and CDR2 YFSETQ. The CDR3 is made up of 16 amino acids. V gave up 0 bases and J gave up 5 bases, with 18 bases separating them. The CDR3 bases are TGCGCCAGCAGCTTGGGGGGAGTTCAGACCCACCACGAGCAGTACTTC. The encoded protein is CASSLGGVQTHHEQYF.

This clonotype was counted between two and nine times. The J gene is TRBJ2-1, the V gene TRBV7-2; 10 bases align to TRBD2. Germline V gene sequence: CDR1 SGHTA, CDR2 FQGNSA. The ends lost 5 bases at V and 4 bases at J; junction bases unmatched: 5. There are 15 residues in the CDR3. CDR3 DNA: TGTGCCAGCAGCCCGGGGACTAGCGAGTACAATGAGCAGTTCTTC. It specifies CASSPGTSEYNEQFF.

This clonotype was detected many times. The chain is built from TRBV6-2 or TRBV6-3 and TRBJ2-7, with 7 bases aligning to TRBD1. CDR1 and CDR2 (germline): MNHEY, SVGEGT. The CDR3 sequence is 12 residues long. The junction had 7 bases not matched to a gene; V was cut back by 3 bases and J by 11 bases. The DNA for the CDR3 is TGTGCCAGCAGTTATGTGGGACAGATGAAGTACTTC. Translating gives CASSYVGQMKYF.

This clonotype was counted ten times or more. The genes are TRBV20-1 and TRBJ2-1, with TRBD2 matching over 10 bases. The CDR3 spans 15 residues. J gave up 7 bases and V 5 bases, and 11 bases lay outside the gene matches. The germline CDR1 and CDR2 sequences are DFQATT and SNEGSKA (reference sequence). The DNA of the CDR3 is TGCAGTGCTGGGCCCCTGGAACTAGCGGGGAATGAGCAGTTCTTC. Its translation is CSAGPLELAGNEQFF.

This clonotype was seen at least ten times. The rearrangement links TRBV20-1 to TRBJ2-3; 11 bases are shared with TRBD2. Losses at the gene ends were 3 bases for V and 1 base for J; bases not matched to a gene: 0. CDR3 length: 14 residues. Germline values: CDR1 DFQATT, CDR2 SNEGSKA (reference sequence). In nucleotides, the CDR3 is TGCAGTGCTAGGACTAGCGGGGGCACAGATACGCAGTATTTT. This encodes CSARTSGGTDTQYF.

This chain uses TRBV20-1 with TRBJ2-3, with a weak D call TRBD2 (6 bases). This CDR3 is 15 amino acids long. Germline lookup yields CDR1 DFQATT and CDR2 SNEGSKA (reference sequence). Between the trimmed V and J ends, which lost 5 bases and 5 bases, there was a span of 20 bases. This CDR3 is CSAQGGLKLQDTQYF. As DNA, the CDR3 is TGCAGTGCTCAAGGAGGGCTAAAGCTCCAAGATACGCAGTATTTT.

This clonotype was picked up many times. The chain recombines TRBV5-1 with TRBJ2-3; 9 positions match TRBD2. In germline, CDR1 is SGHRS, CDR2 YFSETQ. This CDR3 is built from 14 residues. V was clipped by 7 bases and J by 1 base; unmatched bases: 4. CDR3 nucleotide sequence: TGCGCCAGCCAGAGCGGGGGGCGCACAGATACGCAGTATTTT. It encodes CASQSGGRTDTQYF.

This clonotype was seen ten or more times. The chain couples TRBV19 to TRBJ2-5; weak D call: TRBD2 (5 bases). The germline CDR1 and CDR2 sequences are LNHDA and SQIVND (reference sequence). The V end lost 3 bases, the J end lost 2 bases, and 22 bases lay between the germline ends. The CDR3 consists of 18 residues. The CDR3 loop is CASSIIYPSGSGQETQYF. Written as DNA, the CDR3 is TGTGCCAGTAGTATCATTTACCCCTCGGGAAGCGGACAAGAGACCCAGTACTTC.

In its sample, this clonotype was seen many times. CDR3: CASSPEETNYGYTF. As DNA, the CDR3 is TGCGCCAGCAGCCCAGAGGAGACTAACTATGGCTACACCTTC. The V gene is TRBV5-1, the J gene TRBJ1-2; D uncertain. Germline CDR1 SGHRS, CDR2 YFSETQ. V lost 4 bases and J lost 0, with 10 bases in between. This CDR3 has 14 amino acids.

The table lists this clonotype with many counts. This chain joins TRBV9 and TRBJ1-5, with D hard to call. This CDR3 spans 13 amino acids. Germline CDR1 SGDLS, CDR2 YYNGEE. The V and J ends lost 0 bases and 7 bases respectively, with 8 bases between them. The CDR3: CASSVDAGQPQHF. The CDR3 nucleotides read TGTGCCAGCAGCGTAGATGCGGGGCAGCCCCAGCATTTT.